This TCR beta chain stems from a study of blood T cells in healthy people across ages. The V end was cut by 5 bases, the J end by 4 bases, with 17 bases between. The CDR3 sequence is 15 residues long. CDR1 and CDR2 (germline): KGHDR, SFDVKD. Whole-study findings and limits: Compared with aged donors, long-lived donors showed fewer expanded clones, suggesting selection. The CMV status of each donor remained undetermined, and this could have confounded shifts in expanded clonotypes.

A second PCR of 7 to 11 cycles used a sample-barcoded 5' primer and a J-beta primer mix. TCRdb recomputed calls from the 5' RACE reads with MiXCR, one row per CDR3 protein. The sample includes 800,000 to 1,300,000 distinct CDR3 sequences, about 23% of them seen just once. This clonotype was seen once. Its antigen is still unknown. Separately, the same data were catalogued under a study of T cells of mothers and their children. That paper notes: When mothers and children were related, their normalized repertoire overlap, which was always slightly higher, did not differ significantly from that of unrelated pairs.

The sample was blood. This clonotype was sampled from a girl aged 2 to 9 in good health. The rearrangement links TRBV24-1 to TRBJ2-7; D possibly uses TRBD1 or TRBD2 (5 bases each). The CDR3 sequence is CATSGAGAGKYEQYF. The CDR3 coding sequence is TGTGCCACCAGTGGGGCCGGGGCAGGTAAATACGAGCAGTACTTC.